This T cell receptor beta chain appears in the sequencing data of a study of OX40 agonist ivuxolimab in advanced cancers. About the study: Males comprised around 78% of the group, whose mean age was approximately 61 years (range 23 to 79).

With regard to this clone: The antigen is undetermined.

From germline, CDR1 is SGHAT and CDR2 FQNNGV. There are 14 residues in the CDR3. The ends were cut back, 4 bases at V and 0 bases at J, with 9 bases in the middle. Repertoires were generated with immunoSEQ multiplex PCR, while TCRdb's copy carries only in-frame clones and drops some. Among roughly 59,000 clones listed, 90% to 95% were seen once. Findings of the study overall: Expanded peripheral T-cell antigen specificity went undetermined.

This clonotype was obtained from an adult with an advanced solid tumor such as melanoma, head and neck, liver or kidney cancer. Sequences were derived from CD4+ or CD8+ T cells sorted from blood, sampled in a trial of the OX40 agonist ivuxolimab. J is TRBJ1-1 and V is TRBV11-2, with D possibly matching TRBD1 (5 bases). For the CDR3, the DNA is TGTGCCAGCAGCTCCACAGGAGTGAACACTGAAGCTTTCTTT. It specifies CASSSTGVNTEAFF.